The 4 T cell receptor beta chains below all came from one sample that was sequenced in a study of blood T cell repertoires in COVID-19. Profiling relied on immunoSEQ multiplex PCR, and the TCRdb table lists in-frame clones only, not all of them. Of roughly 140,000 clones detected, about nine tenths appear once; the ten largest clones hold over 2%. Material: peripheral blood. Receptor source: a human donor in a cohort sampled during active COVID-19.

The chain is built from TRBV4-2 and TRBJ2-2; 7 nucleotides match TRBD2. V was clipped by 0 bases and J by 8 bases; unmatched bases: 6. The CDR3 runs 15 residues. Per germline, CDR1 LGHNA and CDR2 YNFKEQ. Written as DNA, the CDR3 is TGTGCCAGCAGCCAAGATTGGGAGGGAAGGGGGGAGCTGTTTTTT. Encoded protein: CASSQDWEGRGELFF.

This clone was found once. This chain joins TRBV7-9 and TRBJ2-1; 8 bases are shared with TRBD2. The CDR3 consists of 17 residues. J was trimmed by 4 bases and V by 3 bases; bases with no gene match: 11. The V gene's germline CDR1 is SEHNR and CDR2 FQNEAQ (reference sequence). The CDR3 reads CASSFRGRLATYNEQFF. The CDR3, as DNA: TGTGCCAGCAGCTTTAGGGGGAGACTAGCGACGTACAATGAGCAGTTCTTC.

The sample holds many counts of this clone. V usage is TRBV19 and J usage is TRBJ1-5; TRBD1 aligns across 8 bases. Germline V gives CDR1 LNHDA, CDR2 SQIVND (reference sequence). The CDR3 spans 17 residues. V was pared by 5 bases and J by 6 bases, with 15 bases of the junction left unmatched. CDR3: CASSPQPTGAYRQPQHF. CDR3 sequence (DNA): TGTGCCAGTAGTCCTCAACCGACAGGGGCTTATCGTCAGCCCCAGCATTTT. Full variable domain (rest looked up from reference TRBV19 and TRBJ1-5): DGGITQSPKYLFRKEGQNVTLSCEQNLNHDAMYWYRQDPGQGLRLIYYSQIVNDFQKGDIAEGYSVSREKKESFPLTVTSAQKNPTAFYLCASSPQPTGAYRQPQHFGDGTRLSIL.

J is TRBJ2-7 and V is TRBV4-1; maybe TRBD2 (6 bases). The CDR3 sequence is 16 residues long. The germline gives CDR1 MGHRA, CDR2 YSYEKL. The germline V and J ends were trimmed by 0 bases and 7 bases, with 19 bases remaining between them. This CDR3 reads CASSQDGGSAFGEQYF. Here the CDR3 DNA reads TGCGCCAGCAGCCAAGATGGGGGGAGTGCCTTCGGGGAGCAGTACTTC.